This is a list of T cell receptor beta chains from one sample in a study of blood T cell repertoires in COVID-19. This table comes from immunoSEQ multiplex PCR, and its TCRdb copy is limited to in-frame clones, with some not included. The top ten clones hold 2% to 2.5% of a sample with about 150,000 clones, more than 75% of them seen once. The material sequenced was peripheral blood. Receptor source: a man aged 50-59 years with active COVID-19. The CDR3 runs from the conserved cysteine through the conserved F or W. A D gene is named only where the DNA matches it firmly. The listing skips clone size in some rows; elsewhere it reads once, few, many or a size class.

length	size	J	D	V	DNA	CDR3
14	few	TRBJ1-2	-	TRBV5-1	TGCGCCAGCAGCTTGGCCCTATACCCCTATGGCTACACCTTC	CASSLALYPYGYTF
15	few	TRBJ2-3	-	TRBV7-2	TGTGCCAGCAGCTTGCGGGGATGGAGCACAGATACGCAGTATTTT	CASSLRGWSTDTQYF
16	-	TRBJ1-4	TRBD1	TRBV11-2	TGTGCCAGCAGCTTAGCAGGGGGCAGGGGTAATGAAAAACTGTTTTTT	CASSLAGGRGNEKLFF
15	-	TRBJ2-2	-	TRBV5-1	TGCGCCAGCAGCCCCGAAGGGGATAGGACCGGGGAGCTGTTTTTT	CASSPEGDRTGELFF
13	once	TRBJ2-1	-	TRBV20-1	TGCAGTGCTAGTCAGCCGGGTTACAATGAGCAGTTCTTC	CSASQPGYNEQFF
15	-	TRBJ2-5	-	TRBV5-1	TGCGCCAGCAGCTGGGTAGGTCGCGGGCAAGAGACCCAGTACTTC	CASSWVGRGQETQYF
12	once	TRBJ2-1	-	TRBV30	TGTGCCTGGCAAGTTATGCGGGGTGAGCAGTTCTTC	CAWQVMRGEQFF
17	-	TRBJ2-7	TRBD2	TRBV4-3	TGCGCCAGCAGCCAAGAGACTAGCGGGGGCCGCTCCTACGAGCAGTACTTC	CASSQETSGGRSYEQYF
16	once	TRBJ2-2	-	TRBV3-1/TRBV3-2	TGTGCCAGCAGCCTCAGATCGGGACATAGCACCGGGGAGCTGTTTTTT	CASSLRSGHSTGELFF
15	-	TRBJ2-6	-	TRBV19	TGTGCCAGCACTCGACAGGCTTATGGGGCCAACGTCCTGACTTTC	CASTRQAYGANVLTF
15	-	TRBJ2-7	TRBD1	TRBV2	TGTGCCGGTGGACAGGGGGCGAATTCTAACCACGAGCAGTACTTC	CAGGQGANSNHEQYF
15	once	TRBJ2-7	TRBD2	TRBV6-2/TRBV6-3	TGTGCCAGCAGTACCCGGACTAGCGGGGGGTTCGAGCAGTACTTC	CASSTRTSGGFEQYF
13	-	TRBJ2-2	-	TRBV7-9	TGTGCCAGCAGTCACAGGGTTCACGGGGAGCTGTTTTTT	CASSHRVHGELFF
14	-	TRBJ2-2	-	TRBV7-2	TGTGCCAGCAGCTTAGGAGCCAACACCGGGGAGCTGTTTTTT	CASSLGANTGELFF
13	-	TRBJ2-5	-	TRBV7-2	TGTGCCAGCAGCAGCGGCGCGAAAGAGACCCAGTACTTC	CASSSGAKETQYF
15	-	TRBJ1-5	-	TRBV2	TGTGCCAGCAGTGAAAGGGGCGGATGGCAGCAGCCCCAGCATTTT	CASSERGGWQQPQHF
14	few	TRBJ1-5	-	TRBV4-1	TGCGCCAGCAGCCAACTCAGGGTATATCAGCCCCAGCATTTT	CASSQLRVYQPQHF
15	-	TRBJ1-1	-	TRBV5-1	TGCGCCAGCAGTTCCCGGGTCGCCGGGAACACTGAAGCTTTCTTT	CASSSRVAGNTEAFF
13	few	TRBJ1-6	-	TRBV7-3	TGTGCCAGCAGCTTAAGGAGTAATTCACCCCTCCACTTT	CASSLRSNSPLHF
15	-	TRBJ2-3	-	TRBV19	TGTGCCAGTAGTATCGCCAGCGGAGGTATCGATACGCAGTATTTT	CASSIASGGIDTQYF
13	-	TRBJ1-1	-	TRBV6-4	TGTGCCAGCAGCCGGGACTTGAACACTGAAGCTTTCTTT	CASSRDLNTEAFF
13	-	TRBJ1-2	-	TRBV6-5	TGTGCCTTTGAGGACAGTATGAACTATGGCTACACCTTC	CAFEDSMNYGYTF
15	-	TRBJ2-7	-	TRBV6-5	TGTGCCAGCAGAGCAGGGGCCCAGGGTTCCTACGAGCAGTACTTC	CASRAGAQGSYEQYF
14	-	TRBJ2-1	TRBD2	TRBV5-1	TGCGCCAGCACAATGCGGCCGGGGGGCAATGAGCAGTTCTTC	CASTMRPGGNEQFF
15	-	TRBJ2-3	-	TRBV7-2	TGTGCCAGCAGCTTTAGGGGGTGGTTCACAGATACGCAGTATTTT	CASSFRGWFTDTQYF
17	-	TRBJ1-6	-	TRBV6-2/TRBV6-3	TGTGCCAGCAGTTACTCGAACCCAGGGAAAAGGAATTCACCCCTCCACTTT	CASSYSNPGKRNSPLHF
13	once	TRBJ1-1	-	TRBV12-3/TRBV12-4	TGTGCCAGCAGTTGGGGGGGGGACACTGAAGCTTTCTTT	CASSWGGDTEAFF
15	-	TRBJ1-1	TRBD1	TRBV3-1/TRBV3-2	TGTGCCAGCAGCCAAATAGGACAGGGGAACACTGAAGCTTTCTTT	CASSQIGQGNTEAFF
15	-	TRBJ2-2	-	TRBV11-3	TGTGCCAGCTCCCCATCTCCCCTATCTTCCGGGGAGCTGTTTTTT	CASSPSPLSSGELFF
14	-	TRBJ2-7	-	TRBV6-5	TGTGCCAGCAAACCAGGGGGGTCAGGCTACGAGCAGTACTTC	CASKPGGSGYEQYF
14	-	TRBJ2-3	TRBD2	TRBV6-4	TGTGCCAGCAGCCCCGGGGGGACTTTAGATACGCAGTATTTT	CASSPGGTLDTQYF
11	-	TRBJ2-2	-	TRBV6-2/TRBV6-3	TGTGCCAGCAGTTACGCGAGGGAGCTGTTTTTT	CASSYARELFF
15	-	TRBJ2-5	TRBD2	TRBV7-2	TGTGCCAGCAGCTTAGTATTGCGGGGGAGGGAGACCCAGTACTTC	CASSLVLRGRETQYF
16	-	TRBJ2-5	TRBD2	TRBV7-2	TGTGCCAGCAGCTTTCTCCTAGCGGGGGCCCAAGAGACCCAGTACTTC	CASSFLLAGAQETQYF
17	once	TRBJ2-3	TRBD2	TRBV7-2	TGTGCCAGCAGCCCTCCGGGACTAGCGGGGGGTGTGGATACGCAGTATTTT	CASSPPGLAGGVDTQYF
15	-	TRBJ2-2	-	TRBV6-5	TGTGCCAACAAACCGACCGGGAGCAACACCGGGGAGCTGTTTTTT	CANKPTGSNTGELFF